The 25 T cell receptor beta chains presented below share a single source sample, sequenced in a study of T cell clonality in common variable immunodeficiency (dated by TCRdb to the mid-2010s). The library was made by the immunoSEQ multiplex PCR assay. TCRdb re-hosts the immuneACCESS table, in-frame sequences only. Its copies lack some clones; in the studies checked, an unresolved V gene accounts for under half of them, and the cause for the rest is not known. This sample includes 35,000 to 45,000 clones, and none of them was observed just once. The top ten constitute 3% to 4.5% of the sample. Sequenced input: peripheral blood mononuclear cells. Receptor source: a person between 18 and 70 years old in good health.

This clone was detected ten times or more. The CDR3 goes on 3 residues after the read ends, and that part is filled in from the germline J gene. The V call is TRBV20-1, the J call TRBJ1-1; tentative D call: TRBD1 (5 bases). V shed 3 bases and J shed 0 bases, with 14 bases lying between them. CDR1 and CDR2 from the germline V gene are DFQATT and SNEGSKA (reference sequence). This CDR3 comprises 15 residues. The CDR3 sequence: CSASFSGRVNTEAFF. Partial CDR3 DNA: TGCAGTGCTAGTTTTTCAGGGAGGGTGAACACTGAA.

The sample holds many counts of this clone. The read terminates 3 residues before the CDR3 end, so the remaining end is supplied by the germline J gene. This chain uses TRBV7-8 with TRBJ1-5; possibly TRBD1 for D (6 bases). The length of the CDR3 is 16 residues. V was pared by 6 bases and J by 2 bases, with 17 bases between. CDR1 is SGHVS, CDR2 FQNEAQ, per germline. This CDR3 reads CASSPPGRGRNQPQHF. CDR3 DNA (partial): TGTGCCAGCAGTCCACCGGGCAGGGGACGCAATCAGCCC.

CDR3: CASSLRDTYNEQFF. The sequenced CDR3 bases are TGCGCCAGCAGCTTACGGGACACTTACAATGAG. V and J are TRBV5-1 and TRBJ2-1; the D gene is possibly TRBD1 (6 bases). Coverage ceases 3 residues before the CDR3 finishes, and the germline J gene fills in the end. Between the trimmed V and J ends, which lost 2 bases and 4 bases, there was a span of 10 bases. From germline, CDR1 is SGHRS and CDR2 YFSETQ. The CDR3 runs to 14 residues.

At least ten counts were recorded for this clone. Coverage ceases 3 residues before the CDR3 finishes, and the germline J gene fills in the end. The rearrangement joins TRBV14 to TRBJ2-7; weak D call: TRBD1 (5 bases). The CDR3 sequence is 13 residues long. The germline V gene encodes CDR1 SGHDN and CDR2 FVKESK. V lost 6 bases and J lost 2, with 11 bases in between. The covered CDR3 bases are TGTGCCAGCAGTTGGACATCCACCTACGAG. Amino acid sequence: CASSWTSTYE. The full CDR3 protein is CASSWTSTYEQYF.

This clone was detected many times. Read sequence stops 3 residues before the CDR3 end, and the germline J gene provides the missing end. The chain joins TRBV18 to TRBJ2-1, with TRBD1 matching over 9 bases. The J segment lost 5 bases and the V segment lost 6 bases, leaving 5 bases of the junction unmatched. Looked up from germline, CDR1 is KGHSH and CDR2 is LQKENI. The CDR3 runs to 14 residues. CDR3 sequence: CASSAGTGNNEQFF. The CDR3 bases that were read are TGTGCCAGCTCTGCCGGGACAGGGAACAATGAG.

This clone was seen at least ten times. The read gets to within 3 residues of the CDR3 end, and the germline J gene fills in the rest. V and J are TRBV2 and TRBJ1-2; TRBD1 is a possible D gene (5 bases). Germline loops: CDR1 SNHLY, CDR2 FYNNEI. The V end lost 7 bases, the J end lost 3 bases, and 21 bases lay between the germline ends. The CDR3 runs to 16 residues. CDR3 loop: CASTSVLDTEDYGYTF. The sequenced part of the CDR3 DNA is TGTGCCAGCACTTCGGTATTGGACACGGAGGACTATGGC.

Many counts were recorded for this clone. Read data end 3 residues before the CDR3 end; the end is taken from the germline J gene. The chain couples TRBV10-3 to TRBJ2-3, with D possibly being TRBD1 (6 bases). The length of the CDR3 is 14 residues. Germline loops: CDR1 ENHRY, CDR2 SYGVKD. The CDR3 spells CAISAGTSTETQYF. The covered CDR3 bases are TGTGCCATCAGTGCAGGGACAAGCACGGAGACG.

This clone was observed at least ten times. The DNA read from the CDR3 is TGCAGTGCTACGGGACAGGGAAGGGAGACC. It specifies CSATGQGRET. The entire CDR3 sequence reads CSATGQGRETQYF. The chain joins TRBV20-1 to TRBJ2-5; TRBD1 matches at 9 bases. The missing CDR3 end, 3 residues past where the read stops, is filled in from the germline J gene. The germline CDR1 and CDR2 sequences are DFQATT and SNEGSKA (reference sequence). The CDR3 is 13 amino acids. Unmatched junction bases numbered 5, after V lost 4 bases and J lost 5 bases.

For this clone: The read gets to within 3 residues of the CDR3 end, and the germline J gene fills in the rest. This chain joins TRBV20-1 and TRBJ1-3; 10 nucleotides align to TRBD1. Germline-derived CDR1 and CDR2 are DFQATT and SNEGSKA (reference sequence). The J segment lost 4 bases and the V segment lost 3 bases, leaving 6 bases of the junction unmatched. The CDR3 is made up of 15 amino acids. CDR3 amino acids: CSARTGGASGNTIYF. CDR3 bases read: TGCAGTGCTAGGACAGGGGGCGCGTCGGGAAACACC.

There are many counts of this clone. This CDR3 is CSAKEGFQPQHF. CDR3 DNA (partial): TGCAGTGCCAAAGAGGGGTTCCAGCCC. The chain recombines TRBV20-1 with TRBJ1-5, with D possibly TRBD1 on 5 matching bases. The read ends 3 residues early relative to the CDR3; the germline J gene fills the gap. Germline-derived CDR1 and CDR2 are DFQATT and SNEGSKA (reference sequence). Trimming shortened V by 6 bases and J by 7 bases, and 13 bases separated the two germline ends. CDR3 length: 12 residues.

This clone was seen repeatedly, ten times or more. The read gets to within 3 residues of the CDR3 end, and the germline J gene fills in the rest. The chain recombines TRBV12-5 with TRBJ2-7; D gene unclear. V was trimmed by 4 bases and J by 4 bases, leaving 5 bases between them. There are 11 residues in the CDR3. In germline, CDR1 is LGHNT, CDR2 FRNRAP. CDR3 sequence: CASGSRYEQYF. The CDR3 DNA, read in part, is TGTGCTAGTGGTTCTAGATACGAG. The entire variable domain, with the rest obtained from reference TRBV12-5 and TRBJ2-7, is as follows: DARVTQTPRHKVTEMGQEVTMRCQPILGHNTVFWYRQTMMQGLELLAYFRNRAPLDDSGMPKDRFSAEMPDATLATLKIQPSEPRDSAVYFCASGSRYEQYFGPGTRLTVT.

Points on this clone: The read terminates 3 residues before the CDR3 end, so the remaining end is supplied by the germline J gene. The chain carries TRBV11-2 and TRBJ2-1; D uncertain. The V and J ends lost 0 bases and 3 bases respectively, with 3 bases between them. Germline V gene data show CDR1 as SGHAT and CDR2 as FQNNGV. The CDR3 has 13 amino acids. The DNA read from the CDR3 is TGTGCCAGCAGCTTAGACCGCTACAATGAG. Amino acids: CASSLDRYNE. The entire CDR3 reads CASSLDRYNEQFF. Full variable domain (outside the CDR3, taken from reference TRBV11-2 and TRBJ2-1): EAGVAQSPRYKIIEKRQSVAFWCNPISGHATLYWYQQILGQGPKLLIQFQNNGVVDDSQLPKDRFSAERLKGVDSTLKIQPAKLEDSAVYLCASSLDRYNEQFFGPGTRLTVL.

In its sample, this clone was seen many times. The read ends 3 residues early relative to the CDR3; the germline J gene fills the gap. This chain links TRBV7-2 with TRBJ2-3, with 8 bases fitting TRBD2. Losses at the gene ends were 3 bases for V and 5 bases for J; bases not matched to a gene: 4. Germline lookup yields CDR1 SGHTA and CDR2 FQGNSA. CDR3 size: 14 residues. CDR3 residues: CASSFDGGEDTQYF. Incomplete CDR3 DNA: TGTGCCAGCAGCTTTGACGGGGGGGAAGATACG.

The sample holds many counts of this clone. The read comes to an end 3 residues before the CDR3 does, leaving the germline J gene to fill in the end. This rearrangement joins TRBV29-1 to TRBJ2-5, with D perhaps TRBD1 or TRBD2 (6 bases each). This CDR3 region has 13 residues. Trimming removed 6 bases at V and 3 bases at J, with 14 bases between. Germline CDR1 SQVTM, CDR2 ANQGSEA. The CDR3 sequence: CSVRDNPKETQYF. The CDR3 DNA, read in part, is TGCAGCGTGCGGGACAACCCAAAAGAGACC.

This clone came up a few times. This CDR3 reads CSAEGLGYGYTF. The CDR3 bases that were read are TGCAGTGCAGAGGGTCTGGGCTATGGC. V usage is TRBV20-1 and J usage is TRBJ1-2; unclear D gene. The CDR3 is cut off 3 residues early in the read; its end comes from the germline J gene. The CDR3 is made up of 12 amino acids. Trimming cost V 6 bases and J 4 bases, with 12 bases left between them. Germline CDR1 DFQATT, CDR2 SNEGSKA (reference sequence).

This clone showed up many times. The read terminates 3 residues ahead of where the CDR3 ends, so the germline J gene completes it. The chain is built from TRBV14 and TRBJ1-1; 10 positions match TRBD1. V gave up 4 bases and J gave up 3 bases; unmatched junction bases: 5. This CDR3 spans 15 amino acids. Germline V gene lookup returns CDR1 SGHDN and CDR2 FVKESK. The DNA read from the CDR3 is TGTGCCAGCAGCCCCAGGACAGGGGGTTACACTGAA. The encoded protein is CASSPRTGGYTE. The full CDR3 is CASSPRTGGYTEAFF. Full variable domain (rest looked up from reference TRBV14 and TRBJ1-1): EAGVTQFPSHSVIEKGQTVTLRCDPISGHDNLYWYRRVMGKEIKFLLHFVKESKQDESGMPNNRFLAERTGGTYSTLKVQPAELEDSGVYFCASSPRTGGYTEAFFGQGTRLTVV.

About this clone itself: The read finishes 3 residues shy of the CDR3 end, and the germline J gene is used to complete it. This sequence joins TRBV18 and TRBJ1-4, with TRBD1 matching over 7 bases. The junction had 10 bases not matched to a gene; V was cut back by 4 bases and J by 8 bases. CDR1 KGHSH and CDR2 LQKENI come from the germline V gene. The CDR3 consists of 15 residues. The CDR3 DNA, read in part, is TGTGCCAGCTCACAACGGAGGGGGCAGAAGGAAAAA. Its protein is CASSQRRGQKEK. In full, the CDR3 is CASSQRRGQKEKLFF.

This clone showed up many times. The read is 3 residues too short to cover the CDR3 end, so that end is filled in from the germline J gene. The chain is built from TRBV5-1 and TRBJ1-1, with 9 bases lining up with TRBD1. Losses at the gene ends were 2 bases for V and 3 bases for J; bases not matched to a gene: 5. Germline loops: CDR1 SGHRS, CDR2 YFSETQ. The CDR3 is 15 residues long. The part of the CDR3 DNA that was read is TGCGCCAGCAGCTTTGGGACAGGGATGGACACTGAA. It encodes CASSFGTGMDTE. The CDR3 in full is CASSFGTGMDTEAFF.

On this clone: The read falls 3 residues short of the CDR3 end, and the missing part is taken from the germline J gene. The V gene is TRBV5-1, the J gene TRBJ2-5, with D tentatively TRBD2 (6 bases). The ends were cut back, 4 bases at V and 1 base at J, with 8 bases in the middle. This CDR3 region has 13 residues. Germline-derived CDR1 and CDR2 are SGHRS and YFSETQ. The covered CDR3 bases are TGCGCCAGCAGCCGCGGGGCCCAAGAGACC. Amino acid sequence: CASSRGAQET. The full CDR3 is CASSRGAQETQYF.

This clone came up many times. Coverage ceases 3 residues before the CDR3 finishes, and the germline J gene fills in the end. The rearrangement links TRBV5-1 to TRBJ1-1; D is uncertain. Germline V gene sequence: CDR1 SGHRS, CDR2 YFSETQ. The CDR3 totals 16 residues. Trimming shortened V by 0 bases and J by 1 base, and 13 bases separated the two germline ends. The sequenced CDR3 bases are TGCGCCAGCAGCTTGGATTCTCCGGTAACGAACACTGAA. Translated: CASSLDSPVTNTE. The entire CDR3 is CASSLDSPVTNTEAFF.

This clone occurred a few times. Partial CDR3 DNA: TGCGCCAGCAGTCTCCCCGTATTCACAGATACG. Translating gives CASSLPVFTDT. The entire CDR3 protein reads CASSLPVFTDTQYF. The chain employs TRBV23-1 and TRBJ2-3, with D unclear. The sequence runs out 3 residues before the end of the CDR3; the remainder is reconstructed from the germline J gene. TRBV23-1 is an open reading frame, and its role is uncertain. V was trimmed by 4 bases and J by 2 bases, leaving 10 bases between them. The CDR3 extends over 14 amino acids.

To note about this clone: The read ends 3 residues early relative to the CDR3; the germline J gene fills the gap. V is TRBV20-1 and J is TRBJ1-2; D gene unclear. Per germline, CDR1 DFQATT and CDR2 SNEGSKA (reference sequence). CDR3 length: 14 amino acids. The CDR3 reads CSATAGGHQETYTF. CDR3 DNA, as far as it was read: TGCAGTGCTACAGCGGGAGGCCACCAAGAGACC.

Notes on this clone: Read coverage stops 3 residues before the CDR3 terminus; the germline J gene supplies the remainder. The V and J genes are TRBV18 and TRBJ2-2; D is undetermined. Germline CDR1 KGHSH, CDR2 LQKENI. This CDR3 comprises 15 residues. Trimming left V 2 bases short and J 5 bases short, with 12 bases between. CDR3 DNA (partial): TGTGCCAGCTCACCAGACGGGTATGGGACCGGGGAG. Its translation is CASSPDGYGTGE. The CDR3 reads in full as CASSPDGYGTGELFF.

Many counts were recorded for this clone. The CDR3 end lies 3 residues beyond the end of the read and is filled in from the germline J gene. The chain employs TRBV19 and TRBJ2-1; 14 bases line up with TRBD2. There are 19 residues in the CDR3. V lost 4 bases and J lost 9; bases outside the gene matches: 17. Germline CDR1 and CDR2: LNHDA and SQIVND (reference sequence). Partial CDR3 DNA: TGTGCCAGTAGTAGACGGACTAGCGGGGGGCCCCACCTTGGTCGTGAG. It yields the protein CASSRRTSGGPHLGRE. The complete CDR3 sequence is CASSRRTSGGPHLGREQFF.

There are a few counts of this clone. Coverage ceases 3 residues before the CDR3 finishes, and the germline J gene fills in the end. V gene TRBV20-1 combines with J gene TRBJ2-1, with 7 bases that match TRBD2. From germline, CDR1 is DFQATT and CDR2 SNEGSKA (reference sequence). The CDR3 length is 19 residues. The V segment lost 1 base and the J segment 0 bases; nucleotides outside the gene matches: 15. CDR3 region: CSARGPTARESSSYNEQFF. The covered CDR3 bases are TGCAGTGCTAGAGGGCCTACCGCGCGGGAGAGTAGCTCCTACAATGAG.